This T cell receptor beta chain was captured by sequencing in a study of breast tumors, draining lymph nodes, adjacent tissues listed by TCRdb under 2016. Context from the whole study: Breast cancer patients provided tumor, adjacent nontumor tissue and axillary lymph nodes, and the study compared the TCR beta repertoires across these three sources. In human breast cancer, the study set out to assess how tumor, surrounding tissue and draining lymph node repertoires relate to one another and whether T cells might be exchanged between them.

CDR1 is given as MDHEN and CDR2 as SYDVKM, both from the germline V gene. From its cysteine to its phenylalanine, the CDR3 spans 12 amino acids. Here the CDR3 DNA is all that survives: 36 bases in frame from base 1. What the research found in general, with its limitations: Tumor and nontumor tissue repertoires were significantly more similar in luminal-like than in basal-like breast cancer. The data were considered consistent with the idea that most tumor T cells come from the lymph node and then expand in tumor tissue. Tumors showed preferential V and J gene usage, and their T-cell repertoire diversity fell below that of lymph nodes yet above that of nontumor tissue. The conclusion that tumor T cells originate in lymph nodes was framed as consistent with a hypothesis rather than directly demonstrated.

Sequencer: Illumina HiSeq 2000. Multiplex PCR amplification was used to generate the TCR beta chain libraries. High-throughput sequencing was used to analyze the amplified TCR beta chain products. TCRdb reprocessed the public reads (quality trimming at Q25 with fastp, clone calling with MiXCR) and kept in-frame beta chains. When rows share a CDR3 protein, they turn into one entry using the most common DNA and genes. The sample table shows 150,000 to 200,000 distinct CDR3 sequences, and roughly a third are seen once. The ten biggest clones cover 3% to 4% of the sample. Lymph node samples were obtained from the axillary draining lymph nodes of breast cancer patients. Concerning this clonotype: There is no known antigen for this receptor. This sequence may be a read error, since a much larger clone differs from it by one base.

This sequence was found in a female donor with breast cancer. Some clones in this sample may be carry-over from other donors' samples. Sequenced material: axillary lymph node tissue. Recombination linked TRBV28 to TRBJ2-7; the D segment might be TRBD1 or TRBD2, since each matches 6 bases. CDR3 reads: CASTGARYEQHF. The DNA is TGTGCCAGCACGGGGGCGCGGTACGAGCAGCACTTC.